A selection of T cell receptor beta chains follows, all from one sample in a study of T cell repertoires in cytomegalovirus infection. These receptors are not linked to any known antigen. MiXCR was run by TCRdb on the reads, yielding one entry per CDR3 protein. The data show around 200,000 distinct CDR3 sequences, 30% to 45% seen once. The starting material was CD8+ T cells from cultured PBMCs, obtained from culture after CMV antigen stimulation. These receptors were obtained from a human donor in good health (CMV status not recorded). Some clones in this sample may be carry-over from other donors' samples. Both conserved end residues are part of each CDR3. D genes are given only for firm matches. Clone size is not always given. Where it is, it says once, few, many or a class for expanded clones.

D gene	J gene	CDR3 length	clone size	V gene	CDR3 protein	CDR3 DNA
TRBD1	TRBJ1-6	13	NA	TRBV12-3/TRBV12-4	CASSSGGLSPLHF	TGTGCCAGCAGCTCAGGGGGCCTTTCACCCCTCCACTTT
NA	TRBJ2-5	16	few	TRBV5-6	CASSFGGYSAAETQYF	TGTGCCAGCAGCTTTGGGGGATACAGTGCCGCGGAGACCCAGTACTTC
NA	TRBJ2-7	15	NA	TRBV19	CASSIDGQVSYEQYF	TGTGCCAGTAGTATAGATGGGCAGGTCTCCTACGAGCAGTACTTC
TRBD2	TRBJ2-1	14	few	TRBV5-6	CASSLEWEGNEQFF	TGTGCCAGCAGCTTGGAGTGGGAGGGCAATGAGCAGTTCTTC
NA	TRBJ2-5	15	NA	TRBV12-3/TRBV12-4	CASSFSAAEQETQYF	TGTGCCAGCAGTTTCTCGGCAGCCGAACAAGAGACCCAGTACTTC
NA	TRBJ2-7	11	many	TRBV7-2	CASSSTYEQYF	TGTGCCAGCAGCTCAACCTACGAGCAGTACTTC
NA	TRBJ1-1	18	NA	TRBV15	CATSRDHLLSIGNTEAFF	TGTGCCACCAGCAGAGATCATCTCCTCTCCATTGGGAACACTGAAGCTTTCTTT
TRBD2	TRBJ2-3	16	NA	TRBV7-9	CASSLESNSGGLTQYF	TGTGCCAGCAGCTTAGAATCGAATAGCGGGGGCTTGACGCAGTATTTT
NA	TRBJ2-5	15	once	TRBV2	CASSEALFSQETQYF	TGTGCCAGCAGTGAAGCGCTTTTCAGCCAAGAGACCCAGTACTTC
NA	TRBJ1-1	13	NA	TRBV4-1	CASSQTINTEAFF	TGCGCCAGCAGCCAGACGATCAACACTGAAGCTTTCTTT
NA	TRBJ2-7	15	NA	TRBV4-1	CASSQDRPGDYEQYF	TGCGCCAGCAGCCAAGATCGTCCAGGGGACTACGAGCAGTACTTC
TRBD2	TRBJ2-2	16	few	TRBV11-2	CASSHSSGSYTGELFF	TGTGCCAGCAGCCATTCTAGCGGGAGCTACACCGGGGAGCTGTTTTTT
NA	TRBJ1-4	16	once	TRBV5-5	CASSSNGQTTNEKLFF	TGTGCCAGCAGCTCGAACGGACAGACAACTAATGAAAAACTGTTTTTT
NA	TRBJ2-1	16	NA	TRBV7-3	CASSLGWGNQNNEQFF	TGTGCCAGCAGCTTAGGGTGGGGCAATCAGAACAATGAGCAGTTCTTC
NA	TRBJ1-6	11	NA	TRBV12-5	CASGLGSPLHF	TGTGCTAGTGGTTTAGGTTCACCCCTCCACTTT
TRBD2	TRBJ2-7	15	NA	TRBV5-5	CASSLWTSGSHEQYF	TGTGCCAGCAGCCTCTGGACTAGCGGGAGCCACGAGCAGTACTTC
NA	TRBJ2-2	14	NA	TRBV6-6	CASSFPTAPGELFF	TGTGCCAGCAGTTTCCCCACTGCGCCTGGGGAGCTGTTTTTT
NA	TRBJ1-6	15	NA	TRBV7-3	CASSSTGEPNSPLHF	TGTGCCAGCAGCTCTACAGGAGAACCTAATTCACCCCTCCACTTT
NA	TRBJ2-6	16	NA	TRBV29-1	CSVFRIGDSGANVLTF	TGCAGCGTTTTTAGGATAGGGGACTCTGGGGCCAACGTCCTGACTTTC
NA	TRBJ1-1	13	NA	TRBV6-5	CASSYSANTEAFF	TGTGCCAGCAGTTACAGTGCGAACACTGAAGCTTTCTTT
NA	TRBJ2-3	13	NA	TRBV6-6	CASSYTHTDTQYF	TGTGCCAGCAGTTACACCCACACAGATACGCAGTATTTT
TRBD2	TRBJ2-7	15	NA	TRBV12-3/TRBV12-4	CASSLEREGPYEQYF	TGTGCCAGCAGTTTGGAGCGGGAGGGCCCCTACGAGCAGTACTTC
TRBD1	TRBJ2-3	15	NA	TRBV20-1	CSAINLRDRADTQYF	TGCAGTGCTATCAATTTAAGAGACAGGGCTGATACGCAGTATTTT
TRBD1	TRBJ2-7	15	NA	TRBV28	CASSGTGAISYEQYF	TGTGCCAGCAGCGGGACAGGGGCCATCTCCTACGAGCAGTACTTC
TRBD1	TRBJ2-7	18	NA	TRBV12-3/TRBV12-4	CASSLKFKGQKSSYEQYF	TGTGCCAGCAGTTTAAAGTTTAAGGGACAGAAGAGCTCCTACGAGCAGTACTTC